These 28 T cell receptor beta chains originate from one sample sequenced in a study of cytomegalovirus exposure and HLA in healthy donors (dated by TCRdb to about 2017). The method was the immunoSEQ multiplex PCR assay. For the multiplex PCR, a mixture combining 60 forward primers for TCR Vbeta segments and 13 reverse primers for TCR Jbeta segments was used. Entries here come from immuneACCESS through TCRdb and include only in-frame sequences with V and J called. Some clones fail to appear in such tables; in the studies checked, an unresolved V gene covers under half of the shortfall, and the cause of the remainder is unknown. The sample profile shows approximately 130,000 clones; around 80% of them were found once. The ten most abundant clones make up about 8.3% of the sample. The sequencing input was PBMCs. These receptor sequences come from a woman between 50 and 59 years old in good health and CMV-seropositive.

Remarks on this clone: This specimen includes other DNA sequences encoding the same CDR3. The rearrangement links TRBV6-5 to TRBJ2-1; D gene ambiguous. Trimming left V 0 bases short and J 4 bases short, with 4 bases between. This CDR3 region has 13 residues. CDR1 is MNHEY and CDR2 is SVGAGI in the germline V gene. In DNA form, the CDR3 reads TGTGCCAGCAGTTACTCTCCTTACAATGAGCAGTTCTTC. It codes for CASSYSPYNEQFF.

The chain is built from TRBV4-2 and TRBJ2-6; D perhaps matches TRBD1 (6 bases). The germline CDR1 and CDR2 sequences are LGHNA and YNFKEQ. The CDR3 has 17 amino acids. Deletions cut 2 bases from V and 2 bases from J, with 13 bases between. The DNA for the CDR3 is TGTGCCAGCAGCCAATCGTTGGGGGCAGCTGGGGCCAACGTCCTGACTTTC. Translation gives CASSQSLGAAGANVLTF.

This rearrangement joins TRBV4-1 to TRBJ1-2; 8 nucleotides align to TRBD1. Germline CDR1 MGHRA, CDR2 YSYEKL. The CDR3 runs 18 residues. With V trimmed by 0 bases and J by 1 base, 10 bases remained unmatched. The CDR3 sequence: CASSQDEAGGAINYGYTF. In DNA form, the CDR3 reads TGCGCCAGCAGCCAAGATGAGGCAGGGGGCGCCATTAACTATGGCTACACCTTC.

Note on this clone: A junction end diverges from the germline sequence, so it may reflect a read error. The chain couples TRBV7-7 to TRBJ2-1, with 12 bases that match TRBD2. CDR3 length: 16 amino acids. Germline CDR1 reads SSHAT; CDR2 reads FNYEAQ (reference sequence). The CDR3 loop is CASSFTSGRYNNEQFF. The CDR3 region has the DNA TGTGCTAGCAGCTTTACTAGCGGGAGGTACAACAATGAGCAGTTCTTC.

This clone appeared once. This chain links TRBV5-1 with TRBJ2-1, with TRBD2 identical over 13 bases. This CDR3 has 18 amino acids. Germline V gives CDR1 SGHRS, CDR2 YFSETQ. V gave up 4 bases and J gave up 1 base; unmatched junction bases: 8. CDR3 protein: CASSPLVLAGGSYNEQFF. For the CDR3, the DNA is TGCGCCAGCAGCCCTCTTGTACTAGCGGGAGGGTCCTACAATGAGCAGTTCTTC. The variable domain in full, completed from reference TRBV5-1 and TRBJ2-1, reads KAGVTQTPRYLIKTRGQQVTLSCSPISGHRSVSWYQQTPGQGLQFLFEYFSETQRNKGNFPGRFSGRQFSNSRSEMNVSTLELGDSALYLCASSPLVLAGGSYNEQFFGPGTRLTVL.

The V and J genes are TRBV6-6 and TRBJ2-1; 11 bases are a match to TRBD1. The ends lost 2 bases at V and 7 bases at J; junction bases unmatched: 7. This CDR3 is built from 16 residues. Germline loops: CDR1 MNHNY, CDR2 SVGAGI (reference sequence). The CDR3 region has the DNA TGTGCCAGCAGTTACCGAGGACAGGGGGCGAGGAATGAGCAGTTCTTC. Translation gives CASSYRGQGARNEQFF.

In its sample, this clone was seen a few times. The rearrangement uses TRBV28 and TRBJ2-5; TRBD2 might be the D (5 bases). With 5 bases removed from V and 2 bases from J, the gap between germline ends came to 9 bases. Looked up from germline, CDR1 is MDHEN and CDR2 is SYDVKM. The CDR3 is made up of 13 amino acids. The CDR3 spells CASSLDLQETQYF. The CDR3 DNA follows: TGTGCCAGCAGTCTGGACTTACAAGAGACCCAGTACTTC.

This sequence joins TRBV6-5 and TRBJ2-3; D might be TRBD1 (6 bases). Per the germline V gene, CDR1 is MNHEY and CDR2 is SVGAGI. Deletions cut 2 bases from V and 1 base from J, with 7 bases between. CDR3 length: 14 residues. The CDR3, as DNA: TGTGCCAGCAGTTACGGGGGCGGCACAGATACGCAGTATTTT. As protein: CASSYGGGTDTQYF.

This chain joins TRBV4-3 and TRBJ1-1; D is possibly TRBD1 (6 bases). This CDR3 is built from 17 residues. Germline lookup yields CDR1 LGHNA and CDR2 YSLEER. The V end was cut by 0 bases, the J end by 5 bases, with 19 bases between. The CDR3 nucleotides are TGCGCCAGCAGCCAAGAACTGGTATACAGGGACGCTACTGAAGCTTTCTTT. This sequence encodes CASSQELVYRDATEAFF.

This sequence joins TRBV7-2 and TRBJ1-2; no clear D gene. Between the trimmed V and J ends, which lost 6 bases and 5 bases, there was a span of 10 bases. From germline, CDR1 is SGHTA and CDR2 FQGNSA. The CDR3 is 12 amino acids. This CDR3 reads CASRREEYGYTF. The DNA for the CDR3 is TGTGCCAGCAGGAGGGAGGAATATGGCTACACCTTC.

The chain combines TRBV15 with TRBJ1-2, with D perhaps TRBD1 (5 bases). V was cut by 0 bases and J by 0 bases, with 11 bases left in between. Germline-derived CDR1 and CDR2 are LNHNV and YYDKDF (reference sequence). The CDR3 is 16 amino acids. The CDR3 nucleotides are TGTGCCACCAGCAGAGATCGGGCACAGGCTAACTATGGCTACACCTTC. Protein sequence: CATSRDRAQANYGYTF. Together with reference TRBV15 and TRBJ1-2, the CDR3 gives the full variable domain: DAMVIQNPRYQVTQFGKPVTLSCSQTLNHNVMYWYQQKSSQAPKLLFHYYDKDFNNEADTPDNFQSRRPNTSFCFLDIRSPGLGDTAMYLCATSRDRAQANYGYTFGSGTRLTVV.

Concerning this clone: A far bigger clonotype differs at one base, so this is likely a read error. The chain carries TRBV6-5 and TRBJ1-1, with D possibly being TRBD1 (6 bases). Germline V gene data show CDR1 as MNHEY and CDR2 as SVGAGI. Trimming cost V 5 bases and J 6 bases, with 16 bases left between them. CDR3 size: 14 residues. CDR3 bases: TGTGCCAGCAGTGATGTGGGGGCACGGTCTGAAGCTTTCTTT. Its translation is CASSDVGARSEAFF.

This sequence joins TRBV19 and TRBJ1-1, with TRBD1 identical over 12 bases. The CDR3 extends over 14 amino acids. Trimming cost V 5 bases and J 6 bases; bases outside gene matches: 4. CDR1 and CDR2 from the germline V gene are LNHDA and SQIVND (reference sequence). DNA for the CDR3: TGTGCCAGTAGTGCGGGACAGGGGGCGGCTGAAGCTTTCTTT. Translating gives CASSAGQGAAEAFF.

This chain joins TRBV5-1 and TRBJ2-4; TRBD1 aligns across 7 bases. The CDR3 is 15 amino acids. Trimming removed 3 bases from V and 3 bases from J; junction bases left unmatched: 6. Germline V gives CDR1 SGHRS, CDR2 YFSETQ. CDR3 DNA: TGCGCCAGCAGCTCAACTACAGGGGTCAAAAACATTCAGTACTTC. Residues: CASSSTTGVKNIQYF.

This rearrangement joins TRBV9 to TRBJ1-1, with TRBD1 as a possible D gene (6 bases). Germline-derived CDR1 and CDR2 are SGDLS and YYNGEE. The V gene lost 3 bases and the J gene lost 5 bases, with 17 bases spanning the gap. There are 15 residues in the CDR3. The CDR3 loop reads CASSDQGGDETEAFF. The CDR3 DNA reads as TGTGCCAGCAGCGATCAAGGGGGAGATGAAACTGAAGCTTTCTTT.

This clone was counted between two and nine times. The chain couples TRBV5-1 to TRBJ2-1; possibly TRBD1 for D (6 bases). V was trimmed by 4 bases and J by 3 bases, leaving 14 bases between them. CDR3 length: 15 amino acids. Germline V gives CDR1 SGHRS, CDR2 YFSETQ. The CDR3 nucleotides read TGCGCCAGCAGCGCTTCCCGAGGGGGCTACAATGAGCAGTTCTTC. Translated, it gives CASSASRGGYNEQFF.

J is TRBJ2-1 and V is TRBV5-1, with 9 nucleotides matching TRBD2. Germline V gene data show CDR1 as SGHRS and CDR2 as YFSETQ. The J segment lost 7 bases and the V segment lost 9 bases, leaving 11 bases of the junction unmatched. This CDR3 is built from 14 residues. CDR3 DNA: TGCGCCACTACGCGGGAGGGCCCTCGTAATGAGCAGTTCTTC. Translated, it gives CATTREGPRNEQFF.

Worth noting for this clone: An end of the junction does not agree with germline; a read error may underlie this. The chain is built from TRBV7-7 and TRBJ2-5, with D unclear. CDR1 is SSHAT, CDR2 FNYEAQ, per germline (reference sequence). The CDR3 consists of 14 residues. CDR3 amino acids: CASSPRVDWETQYF. In DNA, the CDR3 is TGTGCTAGCAGCCCCCGGGTTGACTGGGAGACCCAGTACTTC.

V gene TRBV4-2 combines with J gene TRBJ2-2; 7 bases fit TRBD2. This CDR3 has 15 amino acids. Germline CDR1 reads LGHNA; CDR2 reads YNFKEQ. V lost 6 bases and J lost 3; bases outside the gene matches: 7. DNA of the CDR3: TGTGCCAGCAGGCGGGAGCGGGGATACACCGGGGAGCTGTTTTTT. Encoded protein: CASRRERGYTGELFF.

The chain has TRBV5-1 and TRBJ2-7; D is possibly TRBD1 (5 bases). V was shortened by 4 bases and J by 0 bases, with 11 bases between the two germline ends. Germline V gene data show CDR1 as SGHRS and CDR2 as YFSETQ. The CDR3 loop spans 14 amino acids. CDR3 coding DNA: TGCGCCAGCAGCGGTCAGGGCGGCTCCTACGAGCAGTACTTC. This translates into CASSGQGGSYEQYF. The variable domain in full, completed from reference TRBV5-1 and TRBJ2-7, reads KAGVTQTPRYLIKTRGQQVTLSCSPISGHRSVSWYQQTPGQGLQFLFEYFSETQRNKGNFPGRFSGRQFSNSRSEMNVSTLELGDSALYLCASSGQGGSYEQYFGPGTRLTVT.

This chain joins TRBV4-1 and TRBJ2-1, with D possibly TRBD2 on 5 matching bases. Germline V lookup: CDR1 MGHRA, CDR2 YSYEKL. The CDR3 is 17 amino acids. V lost 0 bases to trimming and J lost 0 bases, with 12 bases between them. In nucleotides, the CDR3 is TGCGCCAGCAGCCAAGATACCGGGGTCACCTCCTACAATGAGCAGTTCTTC. This gives the protein CASSQDTGVTSYNEQFF.

This clone was detected a few times. This chain uses TRBV5-4 with TRBJ1-2; D perhaps matches TRBD1 (5 bases). Trimming took 2 bases from V and 4 from J, leaving 18 bases between them. The CDR3 covers 16 residues. The germline V gene encodes CDR1 SGHNT and CDR2 YYREEE (reference sequence). Written as DNA, the CDR3 is TGTGCCAGCAGCTTAGCGGGGGTCCTCTCAGGCTATGGCTACACCTTC. Residues: CASSLAGVLSGYGYTF.

The genes are TRBV6-1 and TRBJ2-3, with a weak D call TRBD2 (6 bases). Trimming took 11 bases from V and 0 from J, leaving 12 bases between them. Germline V gene data show CDR1 as MNHNS and CDR2 as SASEGT. The CDR3 totals 13 residues. This chain's CDR3 is CAGGTSSTDTQYF. In DNA form, the CDR3 reads TGTGCCGGAGGGACGTCTAGCACAGATACGCAGTATTTT.

Concerning this clone: The junction does not match germline at one end; this may be a read error. The chain uses TRBV5-1 and TRBJ2-7, with D unclear. The length of the CDR3 is 13 residues. Germline V lookup: CDR1 SGHRS, CDR2 YFSETQ. This CDR3 is CASSLTGQTEQYF. In DNA form, the CDR3 reads TGTGCCAGCAGCTTGACGGGTCAAACCGAGCAGTACTTC.

The chain recombines TRBV5-4 with TRBJ2-3; D may be TRBD1 (5 bases). Between the trimmed V and J ends, which lost 1 base and 0 bases, there was a span of 9 bases. The CDR3 has 15 amino acids. Germline assignment: CDR1 SGHNT and CDR2 YYREEE (reference sequence). The CDR3, as DNA: TGTGCCAGCAGCTTGCCTGGGGCTAGCACAGATACGCAGTATTTT. This encodes CASSLPGASTDTQYF.

This sequence joins TRBV30 and TRBJ2-2, with D tentatively TRBD2 (5 bases). The germline gives CDR1 GTSNPN, CDR2 SVGIG (reference sequence). The CDR3 totals 14 residues. The germline V and J ends were trimmed by 3 bases and 4 bases, with 12 bases remaining between them. The CDR3 loop reads CAWRALRATGELFF. The CDR3 DNA sequence: TGTGCCTGGAGGGCCCTGAGGGCCACCGGGGAGCTGTTTTTT.

The chain recombines TRBV4-3 with TRBJ1-1; D not certain. Between the trimmed V and J ends, which lost 0 bases and 4 bases, there was a span of 6 bases. This CDR3 is 13 amino acids long. CDR1 is LGHNA and CDR2 is YSLEER in the germline V gene. The CDR3 reads CASSQDYSTEAFF. The CDR3 nucleotides are TGCGCCAGCAGCCAAGACTACTCCACTGAAGCTTTCTTT.

The V and J genes are TRBV30 and TRBJ1-5, with D possibly matching TRBD1 (6 bases). CDR1 and CDR2 from the germline V gene are GTSNPN and SVGIG (reference sequence). The V gene lost 4 bases and the J gene lost 4 bases, with 11 bases spanning the gap. This CDR3 has 13 residues. This CDR3 reads CAWTGQPNQPQHF. In nucleotides, the CDR3 is TGTGCCTGGACCGGACAGCCTAATCAGCCCCAGCATTTT.